These 30 T cell receptor beta chains came from one sample sequenced in a study of TIL therapy for anti-PD-1-resistant metastatic lung cancer (dated by TCRdb to the early 2020s). Explained via the paper, the time point label denotes: pre-treatment sample, taken before nivolumab and TIL therapy. TCR beta CDR3 regions were amplified from genomic DNA with the immunoSEQ v3 hsTCRB kit using bias-controlled multiplex PCR. TCRdb carries this immuneACCESS record with in-frame sequences only. Its versions omit some clonotypes, under half of them owing to an unresolved V gene in the studies checked, with the rest unexplained. A total of roughly 60,000 clones appear in this sample, around 90% of them only once. 2% to 3% of the sample is held by the ten biggest clonotypes. The sample consisted of blood, taken at baseline. The source of these receptors is a person aged 25 to 85 with non-small cell lung cancer.

The chain combines TRBV2 with TRBJ2-2; D is unresolved. This CDR3 region has 14 residues. V lost 3 bases, J lost 4 bases, and 9 bases lay in between. Germline-derived CDR1 and CDR2 are SNHLY and FYNNEI. CDR3 amino acids: CASSEAPSTGELFF. The CDR3 bases are TGTGCCAGCAGTGAGGCCCCTAGCACCGGGGAGCTGTTTTTT.

The V gene is TRBV3-1 (or the pseudogene TRBV3-2), the J gene TRBJ2-2; 8 positions agree with TRBD2. V lost 10 bases, J lost 0 bases, and 19 bases stayed unmatched. Germline V lookup: CDR1 LGHDT, CDR2 YNNKEL (reference sequence). The CDR3 is 19 residues long. CDR3 coding DNA: TGTGCCAACGCCCCCCAATGCGGCGGGGGGTTTACGAACACCGGGGAGCTGTTTTTT. Translated: CANAPQCGGGFTNTGELFF.

The chain is built from TRBV6-5 and TRBJ2-7; the D gene is possibly TRBD1 (5 bases). From germline, CDR1 is MNHEY and CDR2 SVGAGI. CDR3 length equals 14 residues. Trimming shortened V by 10 bases and J by 0 bases, and 16 bases separated the two germline ends. The CDR3 sequence: CAIGAQPRSYEQYF. CDR3 in DNA: TGTGCCATAGGGGCCCAGCCCCGCTCCTACGAGCAGTACTTC.

The chain couples TRBV5-1 to TRBJ2-3, with D possibly being TRBD2 (6 bases). Trimming took 0 bases from V and 3 from J, leaving 14 bases between them. CDR1 is SGHRS and CDR2 is YFSETQ in the germline V gene. The CDR3 length is 16 residues. This chain's CDR3 is CASSLGASVSTDTQYF. In DNA form, the CDR3 reads TGCGCCAGCAGCTTGGGGGCTAGCGTGAGTACAGATACGCAGTATTTT.

The rearrangement joins TRBV12-3 or TRBV12-4 to TRBJ1-5; D remains ambiguous. The ends were cut back, 3 bases at V and 0 bases at J, with 3 bases in the middle. This CDR3 contains 13 residues. The CDR3 loop reads CASSLSSNQPQHF. The CDR3 DNA sequence: TGTGCCAGCAGTTTGAGTAGCAATCAGCCCCAGCATTTT.

The CDR3 coding sequence is TGTGCCAGCCCCCCCAGGGGGCTTCAGCAAGGGGATACGCAGTATTTT. This sequence encodes CASPPRGLQQGDTQYF. J is TRBJ2-3 and V is TRBV19, with 8 bases fitting TRBD1. CDR1 LNHDA and CDR2 SQIVND come from the germline V gene (reference sequence). V lost 9 bases, J lost 6 bases, and 17 bases stayed unmatched. This CDR3 has 16 amino acids.

The gene calls are TRBV7-9 and TRBJ2-7; TRBD1 matches 7 bases. Germline V gene lookup returns CDR1 SEHNR and CDR2 FQNEAQ (reference sequence). CDR3 length: 15 amino acids. The V and J ends lost 4 bases and 2 bases, in that order; junction bases with no gene match: 8. CDR3 protein: CASSSGQVSAYEQYF. The CDR3 DNA reads TGTGCCAGCAGCTCAGGACAGGTCTCGGCCTACGAGCAGTACTTC.

The chain joins TRBV7-2 to TRBJ1-2; D uncertain. CDR1 and CDR2 from the germline V gene are SGHTA and FQGNSA. Deletions cut 2 bases from V and 4 bases from J, with 8 bases between. There are 13 residues in the CDR3. CDR3: CASSLYTGYGYTF. The CDR3 DNA reads as TGTGCCAGCAGCTTATATACGGGCTATGGCTACACCTTC.

This chain connects TRBV5-4 to TRBJ2-7, with 7 bases aligning to TRBD2. The CDR3 length is 15 residues. Germline V CDR1 and CDR2: SGHNT, YYREEE (reference sequence). V gave up 0 bases and J gave up 2 bases; unmatched junction bases: 5. In DNA form, the CDR3 reads TGTGCCAGCAGCTTGGGATCGGGAGGCCCCTACGAGCAGTACTTC. Its translation: CASSLGSGGPYEQYF.

The chain recombines TRBV3-1 (or the pseudogene TRBV3-2) with TRBJ2-7; D perhaps matches TRBD1 (6 bases). V lost 0 bases, J lost 7 bases, and 16 bases lay in between. The germline gives CDR1 LGHDT, CDR2 YNNKEL (reference sequence). The CDR3 contains 15 residues. The CDR3 DNA is TGTGCCAGCAGCCAAGATGGCTGGGGGCGTCGAGAGCAGTACTTC. Protein: CASSQDGWGRREQYF.

The chain is built from TRBV4-1 and TRBJ1-5, with a weak D call TRBD1 (5 bases). Looked up from germline, CDR1 is MGHRA and CDR2 is YSYEKL. Trimming took off 1 base at V and 2 bases at J, with 12 bases between the two ends. The length of the CDR3 is 16 residues. CDR3 sequence reads: CASSQGLLGGNQPQHF. In DNA form, the CDR3 reads TGCGCCAGCAGCCAAGGTCTCCTGGGGGGCAATCAGCCCCAGCATTTT.

To note about this clone: The conserved phenylalanine or tryptophan is not found at the CDR3 terminus, so this likely reflects a read error. The limits of the CDR3 on the DNA are not certain, so only TCRdb's listed CDR3 is given. V gene TRBV21-1 combines with J gene TRBJ2-7; the table assigns TRBD2, which was not confirmed against the DNA. TRBV21-1 is designated a pseudogene. 10 amino acids form the CDR3, both terminal residues included. The CDR3 is CASSKGGTSM.

V is TRBV19 and J is TRBJ2-7; D is unresolved. The CDR3 totals 13 residues. The V end lost 4 bases, the J end lost 0 bases, and 7 bases lay between the germline ends. CDR1 is LNHDA, CDR2 SQIVND, per germline (reference sequence). CDR3 bases: TGTGCCAGTAGTAATACAGTCTCCTACGAGCAGTACTTC. This sequence encodes CASSNTVSYEQYF.

The CDR3 DNA is TGTGCCAGTAGTATGCTATCAGGGACAAATAATAACTATGGCTACACCTTC. Residues: CASSMLSGTNNNYGYTF. The genes are TRBV19 and TRBJ1-2; a weak D match, TRBD1 (6 bases). The CDR3 is 17 amino acids. Germline CDR1 is LNHDA and CDR2 is SQIVND (reference sequence). V was cut by 3 bases and J by 1 base, with 18 bases left in between.

The chain employs TRBV4-1 and TRBJ1-1; D is uncertain. Germline CDR1 is MGHRA and CDR2 is YSYEKL. V shed 1 base and J shed 5 bases, with 11 bases lying between them. The CDR3 length is 14 residues. The CDR3 DNA sequence: TGCGCCAGCAGCCAAGTAGGATGGGAAACTGAAGCTTTCTTT. Translation gives CASSQVGWETEAFF.

The rearrangement links TRBV30 to TRBJ2-2; 10 bases line up with TRBD2. V lost 4 bases to trimming and J lost 2 bases; unmatched junction nucleotides: 7. Germline loops: CDR1 GTSNPN, CDR2 SVGIG (reference sequence). This CDR3 is built from 16 residues. The CDR3 sequence is CAWTPLAGVNTGELFF. Here the CDR3 DNA reads TGTGCCTGGACCCCCCTAGCGGGAGTCAACACCGGGGAGCTGTTTTTT.

CDR3 coding DNA: TGTGCCACCAGTGATACAGGGGGCTCTAATGAAAAACTGTTTTTT. Its protein product is CATSDTGGSNEKLFF. The genes are TRBV24-1 and TRBJ1-4; 9 bases map to TRBD1. The junction had 1 base not matched to a gene; V was cut back by 3 bases and J by 3 bases. The CDR3 sequence is 15 residues long. Germline V gene data show CDR1 as KGHDR and CDR2 as SFDVKD.

This chain joins TRBV27 and TRBJ2-5; D remains ambiguous. The ends were cut back, 6 bases at V and 5 bases at J, with 22 bases in the middle. The CDR3 has 16 amino acids. Germline CDR1 is MNHEY and CDR2 is SMNVEV (reference sequence). The CDR3 region has the DNA TGTGCCAGCAGCCTTCCAATGACACCCGCCTGGGAGACCCAGTACTTC. Its translation: CASSLPMTPAWETQYF.

This clone was seen a handful of times. This chain connects TRBV29-1 to TRBJ1-1; D may be TRBD1 (5 bases). The CDR3 sequence is 13 residues long. Germline lookup yields CDR1 SQVTM and CDR2 ANQGSEA. V dropped 4 bases and J dropped 0 bases, with 9 bases sitting between them. CDR3 region: CSVAGRVNTEAFF. In DNA, the CDR3 is TGCAGCGTTGCGGGCAGGGTGAACACTGAAGCTTTCTTT.

This chain joins TRBV28 and TRBJ2-1; 13 bases align to TRBD2. Germline V CDR1 and CDR2: MDHEN, SYDVKM. The CDR3 is 18 residues long. V was pared by 6 bases and J by 2 bases, with 10 bases of the junction left unmatched. The CDR3 region is CASSSRAGLAGPYNEQFF. The CDR3 DNA sequence: TGTGCCAGCAGCTCTCGGGCGGGACTAGCGGGGCCCTACAATGAGCAGTTCTTC.

V gene TRBV28 combines with J gene TRBJ2-7, with D maybe TRBD2 (5 bases). Germline V lookup: CDR1 MDHEN, CDR2 SYDVKM. The V gene lost 2 bases and the J gene lost 1 base, with 15 bases spanning the gap. The CDR3 has 16 residues. CDR3 nucleotide sequence: TGTGCCAGCAGTTTAAGTGGACTCACGACTTCCTACGAGCAGTACTTC. This sequence encodes CASSLSGLTTSYEQYF. The full variable domain, rest sourced from reference TRBV28 and TRBJ2-7, is DVKVTQSSRYLVKRTGEKVFLECVQDMDHENMFWYRQDPGLGLRLIYFSYDVKMKEKGDIPEGYSVSREKKERFSLILESASTNQTSMYLCASSLSGLTTSYEQYFGPGTRLTVT.

This chain links TRBV10-1 with TRBJ2-1, with D possibly being TRBD1 (6 bases). Germline values: CDR1 WNHNN, CDR2 SYGVQD (reference sequence). V lost 6 bases and J lost 7, with 13 bases in between. The CDR3 is 13 residues long. This CDR3 is CASSPRDKNEQFF. The CDR3 bases are TGCGCCAGCAGCCCACGGGACAAAAATGAGCAGTTCTTC.

V is TRBV30 and J is TRBJ1-3, with D tentatively TRBD1 (5 bases). The V end was cut by 8 bases, the J end by 0 bases, with 32 bases between. The V gene's germline CDR1 is GTSNPN and CDR2 SVGIG (reference sequence). The CDR3 extends over 20 amino acids. In nucleotides, the CDR3 is TGTGCCCTGGGACCACAGGAGGGTGGTTCCGTTAGGCTCTCTGGAAACACCATATATTTT. Translated: CALGPQEGGSVRLSGNTIYF.

The chain uses TRBV29-1 and TRBJ1-1, with 9 positions matching TRBD1. Looked up from germline, CDR1 is SQVTM and CDR2 is ANQGSEA. V was clipped by 8 bases and J by 1 base; unmatched bases: 5. CDR3 size: 13 residues. The CDR3 reads CSIRQGGNTEAFF. As DNA, the CDR3 is TGCAGCATCCGACAGGGGGGGAACACTGAAGCTTTCTTT. Combining the CDR3 with reference TRBV29-1 and TRBJ1-1 gives the whole variable domain SAVISQKPSRDICQRGTSLTIQCQVDSQVTMMFWYRQQPGQSLTLIATANQGSEATYESGFVIDKFPISRPNLTFSTLTVSNMSPEDSSIYLCSIRQGGNTEAFFGQGTRLTVV.

The V call is TRBV4-1, the J call TRBJ2-3; 9 positions match TRBD1. Losses at the gene ends were 4 bases for V and 4 bases for J; bases not matched to a gene: 6. In germline, CDR1 is MGHRA, CDR2 YSYEKL. The CDR3 contains 15 residues. In DNA, the CDR3 is TGCGCCAGCAGCCCCGCCGGGACAGGGTCAGATACGCAGTATTTT. The encoded protein is CASSPAGTGSDTQYF.

V gene TRBV7-9 combines with J gene TRBJ2-5; D is uncertain. The V gene's germline CDR1 is SEHNR and CDR2 FQNEAQ (reference sequence). V was trimmed by 5 bases and J by 3 bases, leaving 10 bases between them. The CDR3 covers 13 residues. CDR3 sequence reads: CASSPWDEETQYF. The CDR3 DNA reads as TGTGCCAGCAGCCCCTGGGATGAAGAGACCCAGTACTTC.

V is TRBV2 and J is TRBJ2-5; possibly TRBD1 for D (7 bases). This CDR3 spans 13 amino acids. V lost 4 bases to trimming and J lost 4 bases, with 10 bases between them. Per germline, CDR1 SNHLY and CDR2 FYNNEI. The CDR3 region has the DNA TGTGCCAGCAGTGCGCAGGGGGGAGAGACCCAGTACTTC. This translates into CASSAQGGETQYF.

V usage is TRBV6-5 and J usage is TRBJ2-7, with D perhaps matching TRBD2 (5 bases). From germline, CDR1 is MNHEY and CDR2 SVGAGI. V lost 8 bases and J 0 bases, leaving 17 bases between the germline ends. The CDR3 consists of 15 residues. The DNA of the CDR3 is TGTGCCAGCGGGGTGAATCGAGGGAGCTCCTACGAGCAGTACTTC. Residues: CASGVNRGSSYEQYF.

The gene calls are TRBV28 and TRBJ1-1, with 8 bases that match TRBD1. The V segment lost 6 bases and the J segment 8 bases; nucleotides outside the gene matches: 23. CDR3 length: 18 residues. Germline CDR1 is MDHEN and CDR2 is SYDVKM. The CDR3 spells CASSSLDWRDRPYREAFF. Written as DNA, the CDR3 is TGTGCCAGCAGCTCACTTGACTGGCGGGACAGGCCATACAGAGAAGCTTTCTTT.

This chain uses TRBV10-3 with TRBJ2-7; 12 bases match TRBD2. V gave up 7 bases and J gave up 4 bases; unmatched junction bases: 8. Germline V lookup: CDR1 ENHRY, CDR2 SYGVKD. The CDR3 spans 15 residues. DNA of the CDR3: TGTGCCATCACCGATTTGACTAGCGGGAGTTACGAGCAGTACTTC. It encodes CAITDLTSGSYEQYF.